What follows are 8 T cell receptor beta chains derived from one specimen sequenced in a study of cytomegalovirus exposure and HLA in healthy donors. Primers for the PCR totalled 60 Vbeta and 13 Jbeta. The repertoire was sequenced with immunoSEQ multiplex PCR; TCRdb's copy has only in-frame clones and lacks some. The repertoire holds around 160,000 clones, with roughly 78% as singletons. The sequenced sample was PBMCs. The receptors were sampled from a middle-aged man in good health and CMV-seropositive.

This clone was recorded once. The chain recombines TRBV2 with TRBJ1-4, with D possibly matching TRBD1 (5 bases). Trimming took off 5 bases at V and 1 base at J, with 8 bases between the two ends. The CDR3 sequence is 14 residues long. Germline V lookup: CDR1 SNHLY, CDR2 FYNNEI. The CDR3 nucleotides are TGTGCCAGCAGTTTCCAGGGAACTAATGAAAAACTGTTTTTT. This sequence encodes CASSFQGTNEKLFF.

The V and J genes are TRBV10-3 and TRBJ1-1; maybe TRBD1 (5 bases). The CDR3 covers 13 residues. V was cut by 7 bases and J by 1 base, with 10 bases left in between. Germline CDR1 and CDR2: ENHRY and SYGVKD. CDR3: CAIKPTGNTEAFF. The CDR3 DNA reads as TGTGCCATCAAACCTACAGGGAACACTGAAGCTTTCTTT.

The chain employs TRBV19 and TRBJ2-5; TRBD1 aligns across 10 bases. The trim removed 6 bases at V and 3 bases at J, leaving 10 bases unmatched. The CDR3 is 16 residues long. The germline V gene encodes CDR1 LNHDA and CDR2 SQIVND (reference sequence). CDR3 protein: CASRKGSGTGEETQYF. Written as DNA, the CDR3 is TGTGCCAGTAGGAAGGGCTCCGGGACAGGGGAAGAGACCCAGTACTTC. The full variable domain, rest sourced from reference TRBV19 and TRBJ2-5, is DGGITQSPKYLFRKEGQNVTLSCEQNLNHDAMYWYRQDPGQGLRLIYYSQIVNDFQKGDIAEGYSVSREKKESFPLTVTSAQKNPTAFYLCASRKGSGTGEETQYFGPGTRLLVL.

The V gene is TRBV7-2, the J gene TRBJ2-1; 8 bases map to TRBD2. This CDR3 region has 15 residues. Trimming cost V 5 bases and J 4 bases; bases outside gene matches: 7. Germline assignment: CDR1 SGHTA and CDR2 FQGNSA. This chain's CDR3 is CASSPLAGIYNEQFF. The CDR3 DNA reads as TGTGCCAGCAGCCCCCTAGCGGGCATATACAATGAGCAGTTCTTC.

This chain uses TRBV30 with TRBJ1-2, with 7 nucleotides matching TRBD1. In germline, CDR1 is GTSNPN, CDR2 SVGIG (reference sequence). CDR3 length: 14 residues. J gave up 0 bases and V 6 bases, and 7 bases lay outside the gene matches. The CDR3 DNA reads TGTGCCTGTACCCCGGGACAGTCTAACTATGGCTACACCTTC. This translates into CACTPGQSNYGYTF.

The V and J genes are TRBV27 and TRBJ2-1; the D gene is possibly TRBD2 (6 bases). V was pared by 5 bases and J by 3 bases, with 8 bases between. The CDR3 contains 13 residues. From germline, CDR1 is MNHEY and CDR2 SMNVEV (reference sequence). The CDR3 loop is CASSLANYNEQFF. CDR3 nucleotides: TGTGCCAGCAGTCTAGCGAACTACAATGAGCAGTTCTTC.

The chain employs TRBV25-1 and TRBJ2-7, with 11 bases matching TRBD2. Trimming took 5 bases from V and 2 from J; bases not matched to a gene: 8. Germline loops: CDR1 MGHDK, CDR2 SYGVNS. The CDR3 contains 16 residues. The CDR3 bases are TGTGCCAGCAGTAACCTGGGACTAGCGGCCGCCTACGAGCAGTACTTC. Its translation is CASSNLGLAAAYEQYF.

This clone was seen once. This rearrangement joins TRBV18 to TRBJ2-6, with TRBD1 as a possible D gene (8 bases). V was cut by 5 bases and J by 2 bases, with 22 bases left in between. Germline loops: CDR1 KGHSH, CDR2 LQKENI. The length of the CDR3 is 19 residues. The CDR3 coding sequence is TGTGCCAGCTCATTCAGGACAGGGACTAACCGCGCTGGGGCCAACGTCCTGACTTTC. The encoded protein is CASSFRTGTNRAGANVLTF.